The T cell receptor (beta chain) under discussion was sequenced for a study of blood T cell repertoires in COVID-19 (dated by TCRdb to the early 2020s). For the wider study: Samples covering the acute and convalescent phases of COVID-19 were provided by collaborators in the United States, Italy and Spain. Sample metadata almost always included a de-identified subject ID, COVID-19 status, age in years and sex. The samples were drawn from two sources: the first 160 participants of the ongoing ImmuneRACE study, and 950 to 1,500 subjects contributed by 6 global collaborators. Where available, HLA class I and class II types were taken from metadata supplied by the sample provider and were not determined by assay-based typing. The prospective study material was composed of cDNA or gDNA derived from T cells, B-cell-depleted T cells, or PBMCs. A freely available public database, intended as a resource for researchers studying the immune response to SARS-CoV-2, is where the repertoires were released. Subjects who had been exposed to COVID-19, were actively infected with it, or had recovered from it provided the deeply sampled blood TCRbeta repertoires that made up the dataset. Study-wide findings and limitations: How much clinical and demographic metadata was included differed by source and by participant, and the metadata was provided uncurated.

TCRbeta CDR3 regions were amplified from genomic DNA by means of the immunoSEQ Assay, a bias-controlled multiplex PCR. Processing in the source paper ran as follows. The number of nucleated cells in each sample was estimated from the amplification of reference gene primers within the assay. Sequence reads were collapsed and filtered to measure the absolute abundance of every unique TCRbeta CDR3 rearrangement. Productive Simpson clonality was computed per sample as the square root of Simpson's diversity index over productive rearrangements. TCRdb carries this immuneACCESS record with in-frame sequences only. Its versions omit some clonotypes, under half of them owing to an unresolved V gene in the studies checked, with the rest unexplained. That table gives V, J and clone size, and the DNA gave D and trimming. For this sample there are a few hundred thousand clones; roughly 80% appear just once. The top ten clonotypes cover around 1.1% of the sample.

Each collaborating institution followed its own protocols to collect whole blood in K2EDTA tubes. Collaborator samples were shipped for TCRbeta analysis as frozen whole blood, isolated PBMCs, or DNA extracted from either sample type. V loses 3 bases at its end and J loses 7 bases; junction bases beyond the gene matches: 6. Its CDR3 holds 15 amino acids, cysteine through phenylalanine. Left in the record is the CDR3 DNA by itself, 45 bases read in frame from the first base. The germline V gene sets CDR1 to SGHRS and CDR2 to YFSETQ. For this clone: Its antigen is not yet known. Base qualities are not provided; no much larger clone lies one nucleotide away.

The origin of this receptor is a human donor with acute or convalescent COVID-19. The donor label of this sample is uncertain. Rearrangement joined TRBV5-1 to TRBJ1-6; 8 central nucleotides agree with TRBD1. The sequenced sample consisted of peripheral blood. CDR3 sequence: CASSWGDRINSPLHF. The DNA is TGCGCCAGCAGCTGGGGGGACAGGATCAATTCACCCCTCCACTTT.